Only a few counts were recorded for the clone carrying this T cell receptor beta chain. Antigen: not known. This sample was taken from a study of T-cell memory formation after mild COVID-19. 5'RACE, which relied on constant-segment primers, yielded TCR alpha and TCR beta cDNA libraries carrying sample barcodes and UMIs. Using its own MiXCR run on the 5' RACE reads, TCRdb lists one record per CDR3 protein. The table lists roughly 110,000 distinct CDR3 sequences, 17% of them singletons. Study-wide findings and caveats: Largely, contracting CD4+ clones fell within CM and EM, and contracting CD8+ clones within EMRA. Contracting clones from day 15 to 85 had balanced CD4/CD8; later expanders favoured CD4+.

Trimming removed 4 bases at V and 4 bases at J, with 18 bases between. The CDR3 is made up of 16 amino acids. Germline CDR1 reads SGHRS; CDR2 reads YFSETQ. The sequence was obtained from an adult woman who had mild COVID-19 (a few samples of this study predate the infection). Cell type and time point are not known. The specimen sequenced was PBMCs or a T cell subset sorted from them (not recorded which). This chain connects TRBV5-1 to TRBJ2-1, with D perhaps being TRBD1 or TRBD2 (6 bases each). In nucleotides, the CDR3 is TGCGCCAGCAGCCCGGGGGTGGGGGCCGAATACAATGAGCAGTTCTTC. It translates to CASSPGVGAEYNEQFF. The full variable domain, rest sourced from reference TRBV5-1 and TRBJ2-1, is KAGVTQTPRYLIKTRGQQVTLSCSPISGHRSVSWYQQTPGQGLQFLFEYFSETQRNKGNFPGRFSGRQFSNSRSEMNVSTLELGDSALYLCASSPGVGAEYNEQFFGPGTRLTVL.